This TCR beta chain was found in a study of beta chain features in type 1 diabetes. Turning to the study itself: Analysis included 100 million to 140 million sorted cells drawn from all samples.

Isolated RNA was reverse transcribed in full, so expressed TCRB transcripts were sequenced. The assay was immunoSEQ multiplex PCR, and TCRdb's table has in-frame clones only and misses some. The repertoire consists of roughly 500,000 clones, with about an eighth occurring once and the leading ten covering more than 0.045%. The CDR3 extends over 13 amino acids. CDR1 and CDR2 (germline): LNHDA, SQIVND (reference sequence). Trimming took off 7 bases at V and 5 bases at J, with 12 bases between the two ends. Via the markers CD45RO/CCR7/CD25/CD127/CD95/CD27, stem cell-like memory, regulatory, central memory and naive CD4+ cells were sorted.

The chain links TRBV19 to TRBJ2-1; D tentatively reads TRBD1 or TRBD2 (5 bases each). The specimen sequenced was naive CD4+ T cells from blood. The source of this sequence is a woman in her late teens or twenties in good health. The CDR3 protein is CASTRDRDNEQFF. The CDR3 DNA reads TGTGCCAGTACCCGGGACCGAGACAATGAGCAGTTCTTC.